The 6 T cell receptor beta chains below were found in one sample sequenced in a study of T-cell memory formation after mild COVID-19 (dated by TCRdb to the early 2020s). The receptor library was made with 5' RACE. TCRdb names Illumina NovaSeq 6000 as the instrument used. The raw public data were reprocessed by TCRdb itself: fastp quality trimming at Q25, MiXCR clonotype calling, in-frame beta chains only. Entries that share a CDR3 protein sequence are merged under the most common genes and DNA. The sample table contains approximately 240,000 distinct CDR3 sequences; only one count was recorded for 16% of them. The ten largest make up approximately 3.5% of the sample. Sequencing input: PBMCs or a T cell subset sorted from them (not recorded which). All receptors come from a man between 18 and 35 years old who had mild COVID-19 (a few samples of this study predate the infection). The sample titles of this study are shuffled in the database, so cell type and time point are left out; the donor was told from shared clones.

This clonotype has more than one count but fewer than ten. The chain carries TRBV3-1 and TRBJ2-3; 11 bases align to TRBD1. Trimming at V came to 4 bases and at J to 0 bases, leaving 3 bases not matched to a gene. The CDR3 length is 16 residues. Germline CDR1 reads LGHDT; CDR2 reads YNNKEL (reference sequence). The CDR3 DNA sequence: TGTGCCAGCAGCCCCGGGACAGGGGGAAGCACAGATACGCAGTATTTT. Its protein is CASSPGTGGSTDTQYF.

V and J are TRBV18 and TRBJ2-1; the match to TRBD1 covers 8 bases. There are 15 residues in the CDR3. CDR1 and CDR2 (germline): KGHSH, LQKENI. The junction had 3 bases not matched to a gene; V was cut back by 5 bases and J by 0 bases. CDR3 loop: CASSATGASYNEQFF. Here the CDR3 DNA reads TGTGCCAGCTCAGCGACAGGGGCCTCCTACAATGAGCAGTTCTTC.

The CDR3 coding sequence is TGTGCCAGCAGCCAAGTGGCCAGGTCAGAGACCCAGTACTTC. As protein: CASSQVARSETQYF. J is TRBJ2-5 and V is TRBV3-1; D gene uncertain. Trimming shortened V by 1 base and J by 4 bases, and 10 bases separated the two germline ends. Germline V gene lookup returns CDR1 LGHDT and CDR2 YNNKEL (reference sequence). This CDR3 is 14 amino acids long.

The chain carries TRBV29-1 and TRBJ1-4; 9 bases match TRBD1. Germline CDR1 is SQVTM and CDR2 is ANQGSEA. This CDR3 spans 13 amino acids. Trimming removed 4 bases from V and 8 bases from J; junction bases left unmatched: 5. CDR3 DNA sequence: TGCAGCGTTGCGGGACAGGGAGGAGAAAAACTGTTTTTT. Translation gives CSVAGQGGEKLFF. Variable domain in full (rest from reference TRBV29-1 and TRBJ1-4): SAVISQKPSRDICQRGTSLTIQCQVDSQVTMMFWYRQQPGQSLTLIATANQGSEATYESGFVIDKFPISRPNLTFSTLTVSNMSPEDSSIYLCSVAGQGGEKLFFGSGTQLSVL.

V and J are TRBV4-3 and TRBJ2-1; perhaps D is TRBD1 or TRBD2 (5 bases each). CDR3 length equals 14 residues. The ends were cut back, 1 base at V and 7 bases at J, with 11 bases in the middle. Germline CDR1 reads LGHNA; CDR2 reads YSLEER. The CDR3 is CASSQVLWGNEQFF. The CDR3 DNA reads as TGCGCCAGCAGCCAAGTCCTCTGGGGGAATGAGCAGTTCTTC.

This clonotype was detected a few times. The chain uses TRBV6-5 and TRBJ1-1; D unresolved. CDR3 length: 12 residues. Trimming removed 5 bases at V and 2 bases at J, with 6 bases between. CDR1 and CDR2 from the germline V gene are MNHEY and SVGAGI. The CDR3 bases are TGTGCCAGCAGTCACAGCAACACTGAAGCTTTCTTT. Encoded protein: CASSHSNTEAFF.